The 28 T cell receptor beta chains in this list originate from one sample, sequenced in a study of T cell responses to AZD1222 COVID-19 vaccine. Clones were sequenced by immunoSEQ multiplex PCR, and TCRdb holds only the in-frame ones, with some missing. The table lists roughly 140,000 clones, under 95% of them singletons. Sequences were derived from peripheral blood, sampled on day 0 of AZD1222 vaccination. These receptors were taken from an adult in good health.

The gene calls are TRBV7-3 and TRBJ1-1, with D possibly TRBD1 on 5 matching bases. Per the germline V gene, CDR1 is SGHTA and CDR2 is FQGTGA. The CDR3 contains 14 residues. Trimming pared 4 bases from V and 6 bases from J, leaving 15 bases between. CDR3 DNA sequence: TGTGCCAGCAGCTACCGGGCCCAGGGAGCTGAAGCTTTCTTT. The encoded protein is CASSYRAQGAEAFF.

This chain links TRBV27 with TRBJ2-1, with 11 bases aligning to TRBD2. Germline-derived CDR1 and CDR2 are MNHEY and SMNVEV (reference sequence). The CDR3 is made up of 17 amino acids. V lost 4 bases to trimming and J lost 10 bases; unmatched junction nucleotides: 15. The CDR3 spells CASSYKRPGTSGLEQFF. Here the CDR3 DNA reads TGTGCCAGCAGTTATAAGAGACCCGGGACTAGCGGCCTGGAGCAGTTCTTC.

The rearrangement uses TRBV6-4 and TRBJ2-3, with D hard to call. CDR3 size: 16 residues. Trimming shortened V by 2 bases and J by 0 bases, and 12 bases separated the two germline ends. Germline V gives CDR1 MRHNA, CDR2 SNTAGT. DNA for the CDR3: TGTGCCAGCAGTGACAACAGTGGGTCTAGCACAGATACGCAGTATTTT. Translated: CASSDNSGSSTDTQYF.

The V gene is TRBV4-3, the J gene TRBJ1-1; possibly TRBD1 for D (6 bases). Germline V lookup: CDR1 LGHNA, CDR2 YSLEER. Trimming shortened V by 0 bases and J by 4 bases, and 12 bases separated the two germline ends. The CDR3 is 15 residues long. Written as DNA, the CDR3 is TGCGCCAGCAGCCAAGATTGGGGGCGGGTCACTGAAGCTTTCTTT. This codes for CASSQDWGRVTEAFF.

This clone was seen a handful of times. V usage is TRBV5-1 and J usage is TRBJ2-7; TRBD1 matches 9 bases. Trimming took 0 bases from V and 4 from J; bases not matched to a gene: 5. The CDR3 contains 15 residues. The germline CDR1 and CDR2 sequences are SGHRS and YFSETQ. CDR3 bases: TGCGCCAGCAGCTTGGACGGGACAGGGAAATACGAGCAGTACTTC. It is translated as CASSLDGTGKYEQYF.

This chain connects TRBV19 to TRBJ1-2, with TRBD1 identical over 12 bases. This CDR3 has 18 amino acids. J lost 6 bases, V lost 0 bases, and 11 bases had no gene match. The germline V gene has CDR1 LNHDA and CDR2 SQIVND (reference sequence). CDR3 in amino acids: CASSIEGTGGKGADGYTF. The CDR3 coding sequence is TGTGCCAGTAGTATAGAAGGGACAGGGGGCAAAGGTGCGGATGGCTACACCTTC.

This rearrangement joins TRBV6-1 to TRBJ1-5; no firm D call. Germline V gives CDR1 MNHNS, CDR2 SASEGT. CDR3 length: 16 amino acids. V lost 3 bases, J lost 4 bases, and 16 bases lay in between. CDR3 amino acids: CASSEPQQAGNQPQHF. In DNA, the CDR3 is TGTGCCAGCAGTGAGCCACAGCAGGCGGGAAATCAGCCCCAGCATTTT.

This clone appeared once. The rearrangement links TRBV7-9 to TRBJ1-5; unclear D gene. This CDR3 comprises 16 residues. Germline lookup yields CDR1 SEHNR and CDR2 FQNEAQ (reference sequence). Deletions cut 1 base from V and 0 bases from J, with 10 bases between. The CDR3 protein is CASSLGAEYSNQPQHF. The CDR3 bases are TGTGCCAGCAGCTTAGGCGCGGAATATAGCAATCAGCCCCAGCATTTT.

This clone occurred once. The chain couples TRBV28 to TRBJ1-2, with a possible D match to TRBD1 (6 bases). V lost 5 bases to trimming and J lost 4 bases, with 20 bases between them. CDR3 length: 16 amino acids. The germline CDR1 and CDR2 sequences are MDHEN and SYDVKM. In DNA form, the CDR3 reads TGTGCCAGCAGTCCCCTAGGGGGGCCAAACGGCTATGGCTACACCTTC. Its protein product is CASSPLGGPNGYGYTF.

The chain recombines TRBV19 with TRBJ2-1; 13 nucleotides align to TRBD2. The CDR3 has 14 amino acids. Germline V gene data show CDR1 as LNHDA and CDR2 as SQIVND (reference sequence). The trim removed 6 bases at V and 8 bases at J, leaving 4 bases unmatched. The CDR3 sequence is CASRLAGGPDEQFF. CDR3 bases: TGTGCCAGTAGACTAGCGGGAGGGCCGGATGAGCAGTTCTTC. The full variable domain, with the rest looked up from reference TRBV19 and TRBJ2-1, is DGGITQSPKYLFRKEGQNVTLSCEQNLNHDAMYWYRQDPGQGLRLIYYSQIVNDFQKGDIAEGYSVSREKKESFPLTVTSAQKNPTAFYLCASRLAGGPDEQFFGPGTRLTVL.

This clone was found a few times. Other DNA variants within this sample encode the same CDR3. The chain couples TRBV6-1 to TRBJ2-5, with D possibly matching TRBD1 (6 bases). The CDR3 loop spans 15 amino acids. V gave up 0 bases and J gave up 0 bases, with 8 bases separating them. Germline V gene lookup returns CDR1 MNHNS and CDR2 SASEGT. The CDR3 region has the DNA TGTGCCAGCAGTGAAGCAACAGGGTACCAAGAGACCCAGTACTTC. It yields the protein CASSEATGYQETQYF.

This chain joins TRBV11-3 and TRBJ2-7, with unresolved D. V shed 5 bases and J shed 7 bases, with 27 bases lying between them. This CDR3 contains 17 residues. The germline V gene encodes CDR1 SGHNT and CDR2 YENEEA. The CDR3 region is CASSARSSFSTPSEQYF. DNA of the CDR3: TGTGCCAGCAGCGCCCGGAGCAGCTTCTCGACGCCCTCGGAGCAGTACTTC. The full variable domain, completed using reference TRBV11-3 and TRBJ2-7, is EAGVVQSPRYKIIEKKQPVAFWCNPISGHNTLYWYLQNLGQGPELLIRYENEEAVDDSQLPKDRFSAERLKGVDSTLKIQPAELGDSAVYLCASSARSSFSTPSEQYFGPGTRLTVT.

This chain connects TRBV14 to TRBJ1-2; D possibly corresponds to TRBD1 (5 bases). V shed 1 base and J shed 3 bases, with 12 bases lying between them. Germline V gene data show CDR1 as SGHDN and CDR2 as FVKESK. The CDR3 length is 15 residues. CDR3 bases: TGTGCCAGCAGCCAAGTGGGGGGGATAGACTATGGCTACACCTTC. This codes for CASSQVGGIDYGYTF.

The J gene is TRBJ2-1, the V gene TRBV3-1 (or the pseudogene TRBV3-2); 7 bases line up with TRBD1. Germline CDR1 is LGHDT and CDR2 is YNNKEL (reference sequence). With 1 base clipped from V and 7 bases from J, the junction kept 10 bases outside the gene matches. This CDR3 region has 16 residues. CDR3: CASSQGYRGNRNEQFF. The CDR3 bases are TGTGCCAGCAGCCAAGGCTACAGGGGTAATAGGAATGAGCAGTTCTTC.

CDR3 in amino acids: CASSTINTGELFF. CDR3 sequence (DNA): TGTGCCAGCAGTACTATAAACACCGGGGAGCTGTTTTTT. The V and J genes are TRBV12-3 or TRBV12-4 and TRBJ2-2; D is undetermined. V dropped 5 bases and J dropped 2 bases, with 6 bases sitting between them. This CDR3 comprises 13 residues.

This chain connects TRBV5-1 to TRBJ2-2; the D gene is possibly TRBD1 (5 bases). The CDR3 is 15 residues long. The V end lost 4 bases, the J end lost 2 bases, and 12 bases lay between the germline ends. Germline CDR1 reads SGHRS; CDR2 reads YFSETQ. The CDR3 bases are TGCGCCAGCAGCCCTTTGGACATTAACACCGGGGAGCTGTTTTTT. Protein: CASSPLDINTGELFF.

The chain couples TRBV4-2 to TRBJ2-1; D not certain. The V gene lost 0 bases and the J gene lost 10 bases, with 10 bases spanning the gap. The germline CDR1 and CDR2 sequences are LGHNA and YNFKEQ. The CDR3 extends over 13 amino acids. CDR3 loop: CASSQDPRREQFF. As DNA, the CDR3 is TGTGCCAGCAGCCAAGACCCTCGGCGGGAGCAGTTCTTC.

The chain links TRBV7-9 to TRBJ2-3; D unresolved. Trimming stripped 5 bases from V and 2 bases from J, with 8 bases between. CDR1 is SEHNR and CDR2 is FQNEAQ in the germline V gene (reference sequence). The CDR3 loop spans 13 amino acids. CDR3 sequence reads: CASSPDPTDTQYF. The CDR3 region has the DNA TGTGCCAGCAGCCCGGACCCCACAGATACGCAGTATTTT.

The chain carries TRBV3-1 (or the pseudogene TRBV3-2) and TRBJ2-3, with a possible D match to TRBD1 (6 bases). V lost 1 base, J lost 1 base, and 12 bases lay in between. The CDR3 is made up of 16 amino acids. The germline CDR1 and CDR2 sequences are LGHDT and YNNKEL (reference sequence). CDR3 residues: CASSQGSGQGTDTQYF. In DNA, the CDR3 is TGTGCCAGCAGCCAAGGCTCGGGACAAGGCACAGATACGCAGTATTTT.

In this sample, this clone turned up once. The CDR3 region has the DNA TGTGCCATCAGTGAGTCGAAACTCTCCAATGAGCAGTTCTTC. Amino acids: CAISESKLSNEQFF. This chain connects TRBV10-3 to TRBJ2-1; D remains ambiguous. The germline V and J ends were trimmed by 0 bases and 6 bases, with 9 bases remaining between them. Germline loops: CDR1 ENHRY, CDR2 SYGVKD. The CDR3 contains 14 residues.

The genes are TRBV2 and TRBJ1-2; tentatively, D is TRBD1 (5 bases). V dropped 4 bases and J dropped 1 base, with 7 bases sitting between them. This CDR3 has 13 amino acids. CDR1 SNHLY and CDR2 FYNNEI come from the germline V gene. CDR3 protein: CASSGDLNYGYTF. The CDR3 region has the DNA TGTGCCAGCAGTGGGGACCTTAACTATGGCTACACCTTC.

V is TRBV28 and J is TRBJ1-4, with D perhaps matching TRBD1 (5 bases). The CDR3 consists of 15 residues. Germline V lookup: CDR1 MDHEN, CDR2 SYDVKM. The V end lost 4 bases, the J end lost 0 bases, and 9 bases lay between the germline ends. CDR3 protein: CASSYVGATNEKLFF. CDR3 coding DNA: TGTGCCAGCAGTTATGTGGGGGCAACTAATGAAAAACTGTTTTTT.

The rearrangement uses TRBV2 and TRBJ1-2; unclear D gene. Germline lookup yields CDR1 SNHLY and CDR2 FYNNEI. The CDR3 length is 13 residues. V lost 6 bases to trimming and J lost 5 bases, with 13 bases between them. CDR3 coding DNA: TGTGCCAGCAGGGAGGAGATAGGATATGGCTACACCTTC. This gives the protein CASREEIGYGYTF.

This chain connects TRBV11-2 to TRBJ2-3; 13 positions agree with TRBD2. This CDR3 is built from 17 residues. Germline CDR1 is SGHAT and CDR2 is FQNNGV. V was clipped by 4 bases and J by 8 bases; unmatched bases: 12. CDR3 DNA: TGTGCCAGCAGCTCCGGAGGGACTAGCGGGACTCGGGTTACGCAGTATTTT. Residues: CASSSGGTSGTRVTQYF.

This clone was recorded once. DNA of the CDR3: TGTGCTAGTGGTTTGGGCAGGGTCCCTTTCTATGGCTACACCTTC. This gives the protein CASGLGRVPFYGYTF. V and J are TRBV12-5 and TRBJ1-2; D is possibly TRBD1 (5 bases). CDR1 and CDR2 (germline): LGHNT, FRNRAP. V lost 1 base and J lost 4, with 13 bases in between. CDR3 length: 15 residues.

V usage is TRBV5-1 and J usage is TRBJ1-2; weak D call: TRBD1 (5 bases). The germline V gene has CDR1 SGHRS and CDR2 YFSETQ. Trimming left V 6 bases short and J 5 bases short, with 17 bases between. This CDR3 has 14 amino acids. In DNA form, the CDR3 reads TGCGCCAGCAAACAATCACCGGGGGGTTATGGCTACACCTTC. Protein sequence: CASKQSPGGYGYTF.

The rearrangement joins TRBV4-1 to TRBJ2-7; D tentatively reads TRBD1 or TRBD2 (5 bases each). V was pared by 2 bases and J by 7 bases, with 15 bases between. The CDR3 length is 14 residues. The V gene's germline CDR1 is MGHRA and CDR2 YSYEKL. This chain's CDR3 is CASSQHKLWGEQYF. The CDR3 DNA is TGCGCCAGCAGCCAACATAAACTGTGGGGGGAGCAGTACTTC.

This clone came up once. Written as DNA, the CDR3 is TGTGCCAGACCTTCGACGGGAGGGCCGGGGGAGACCCAGTACTTC. Protein sequence: CARPSTGGPGETQYF. The rearrangement joins TRBV28 to TRBJ2-5, with 8 bases identical to TRBD2. Germline CDR1 is MDHEN and CDR2 is SYDVKM. The CDR3 has 15 residues. J lost 5 bases, V lost 9 bases, and 14 bases had no gene match.